This T cell receptor beta chain was profiled in a study of blood T cells in healthy people across ages. A J-beta primer mix and a sample-barcoded 5' primer were used in a second PCR of about 7 to 12 cycles. MiXCR was run by TCRdb on the 5' RACE reads, yielding one entry per CDR3 protein. The table records just under 900,000 distinct CDR3 sequences, under 30% of them present only once. The CDR3 runs to 15 residues. Germline loops: CDR1 SEHNR, CDR2 FQNEAQ (reference sequence). V dropped 5 bases and J dropped 4 bases, with 17 bases sitting between them. Sequenced sample: blood. The TCR originated in an elderly woman in good health. J is TRBJ1-2 and V is TRBV7-9; D possibly corresponds to TRBD1 (5 bases). The CDR3 sequence: CASSPGSTVPYGYTF. In DNA, the CDR3 is TGTGCCAGCAGCCCGGGGTCGACAGTGCCCTATGGCTACACCTTC. The full variable domain, its missing parts supplied by reference TRBV7-9 and TRBJ1-2, is DTGVSQNPRHKITKRGQNVTFRCDPISEHNRLYWYRQTLGQGPEFLTYFQNEAQLEKSRLLSDRFSAERPKGSFSTLEIQRTEQGDSAMYLCASSPGSTVPYGYTFGSGTRLTVV.